The source of this TCR beta chain is a study of T-cell reconstitution after alpha-beta-depleted transplantation in children. Study conclusions and caveats: About two months after transplant, alpha-beta T cells reportedly came from several hundred expanded graft clones. The authors attributed T-cell counts and diversity one year after transplant mostly to newly produced T cells. The study traced high day-60 TCRbeta diversity in some patients to surviving recipient T cells and thymic progenitors.

Unique molecular identifiers tagged the TCRbeta library. Each CDR3 protein gets one entry after TCRdb re-called the PCR reads with MiXCR. The sample carries a few hundred thousand distinct CDR3 sequences, 10% to 15% recorded once. As regards this clonotype: Antigen specificity is unknown.

CDR1 is LGHNA, CDR2 YSLEER, per germline. There are 16 residues in the CDR3. V was cut by 0 bases and J by 7 bases, with 16 bases left in between. Sequenced material: PBMCs, mostly from graft donor cells, taken 360 days after TCRalphabeta/CD19-depleted stem cell transplant. The chain employs TRBV4-3 and TRBJ2-1; D might be TRBD2 (6 bases). The receptor was isolated from a male patient under 18 who had a stem cell transplant for acute myeloid leukemia, so the T cells may come from the graft donor. The CDR3 reads CASSQDWAPRGNEQFF. For the CDR3, the DNA is TGCGCCAGCAGCCAAGATTGGGCGCCCCGGGGGAATGAGCAGTTCTTC.